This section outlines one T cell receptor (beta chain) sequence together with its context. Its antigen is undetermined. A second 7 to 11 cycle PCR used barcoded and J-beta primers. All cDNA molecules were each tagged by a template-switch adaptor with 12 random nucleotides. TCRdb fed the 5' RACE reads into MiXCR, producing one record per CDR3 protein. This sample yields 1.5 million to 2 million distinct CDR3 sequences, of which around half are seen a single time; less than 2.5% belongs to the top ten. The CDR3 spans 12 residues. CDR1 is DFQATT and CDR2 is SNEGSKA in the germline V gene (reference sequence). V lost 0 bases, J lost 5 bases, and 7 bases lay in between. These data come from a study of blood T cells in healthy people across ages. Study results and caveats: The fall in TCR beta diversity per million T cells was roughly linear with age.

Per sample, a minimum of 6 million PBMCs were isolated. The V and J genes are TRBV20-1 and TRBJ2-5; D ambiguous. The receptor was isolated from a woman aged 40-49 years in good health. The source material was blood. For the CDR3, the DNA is TGCAGTGCTAGAGAGGGGATGGAGACCCAGTACTTC. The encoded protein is CSAREGMETQYF.